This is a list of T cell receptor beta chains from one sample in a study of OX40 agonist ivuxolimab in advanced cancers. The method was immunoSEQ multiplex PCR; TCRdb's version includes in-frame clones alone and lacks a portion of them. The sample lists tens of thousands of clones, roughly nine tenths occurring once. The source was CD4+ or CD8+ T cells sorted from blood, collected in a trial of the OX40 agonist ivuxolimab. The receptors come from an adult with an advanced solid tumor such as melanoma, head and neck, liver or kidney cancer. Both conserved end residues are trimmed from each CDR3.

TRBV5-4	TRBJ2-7	ASSLRGSGYEQY
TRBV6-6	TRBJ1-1	ASRYQRDTEAF
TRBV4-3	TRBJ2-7	ASSQALAGSYEQY
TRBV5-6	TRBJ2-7	ASSWVGRLHEQY
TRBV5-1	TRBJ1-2	ASSPLGSTNYGYT
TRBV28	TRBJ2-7	ASSLRGPYEQY
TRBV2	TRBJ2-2	ASRDRGNTGELF
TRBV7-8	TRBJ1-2	ASSLAGGRSGYT
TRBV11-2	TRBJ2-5	ASSLSGGVGETQY
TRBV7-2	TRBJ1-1	ASSLGGAGPTEAF
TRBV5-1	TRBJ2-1	ASSLEMGDEQF
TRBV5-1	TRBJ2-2	ASSGLGRKNTGELF
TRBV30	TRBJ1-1	AWSVQTNTEAF
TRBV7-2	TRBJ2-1	ASSNTRNNEQF
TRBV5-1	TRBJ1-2	ASSRRADYGYT
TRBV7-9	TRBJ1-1	ASSLAQGGTEAF
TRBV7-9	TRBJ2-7	ASSWGLAVGEQY
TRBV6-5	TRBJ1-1	ASSYSISGVRGKAF
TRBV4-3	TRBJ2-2	ASSHRQGNTGELF
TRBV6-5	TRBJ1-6	ASSVRQDNNSPLH
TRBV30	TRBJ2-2	AWSPDPTGELF
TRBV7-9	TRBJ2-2	ASSLGAGLTGELF
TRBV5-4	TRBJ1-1	ASTLGQLNTEAF
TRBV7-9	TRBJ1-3	ASSPSGGNTIY
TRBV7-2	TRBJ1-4	ASSQGLLRNEKLF
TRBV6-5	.	ASSYSTRGEQY
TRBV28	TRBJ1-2	ASSLAVYGYT
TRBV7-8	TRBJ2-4	ASSLGEANIQY
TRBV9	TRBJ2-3	ASSVYAGGPGDTQY
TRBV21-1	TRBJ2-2	ASSKSGQPGELF
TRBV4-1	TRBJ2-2	ASSQGPTSGGNTGELF